The present T cell receptor beta chain was sequenced within a study of beta chain features in type 1 diabetes. Overall study findings and caveats: In every one of the four CD4+ subsets, TCRB CDR3s were moderately but significantly shorter in Type 1 diabetes patients. Still unanswered here is whether HLA type influences TCRB rearrangement.

Of the isolated RNA, all was reverse transcribed, and so the sequenced material was expressed TCRB transcripts. There were approximately 3.5 million reads on average in the naive, central memory and regulatory T cell samples. Assay used: immunoSEQ multiplex PCR; TCRdb lists only in-frame clones, some missing. Altogether around 240,000 clones are present, 15% to 20% being singletons, with the ten largest covering less than 0.09%. The CDR3 is 15 residues long. Germline V gene sequence: CDR1 SEHNR, CDR2 FQNEAQ (reference sequence). V shed 1 base and J shed 3 bases, with 9 bases lying between them. This clone was observed a handful of times. What it binds is not known.

Material: naive CD4+ T cells from blood. This chain joins TRBV7-9 and TRBJ2-2, with D unresolved. The source of this sequence is a man aged 25 to 45 with type 1 diabetes. This CDR3 is CASSLGGRHTGELFF. In DNA, the CDR3 is TGTGCCAGCAGCTTAGGTGGGCGGCACACCGGGGAGCTGTTTTTT.